This T cell receptor gamma chain was identified in a study of human gamma delta and Vdelta1 T cells (dated by TCRdb to the late 2010s). Some background on the complete study: In this study, the researchers looked at Delta One T cells, which are Vd1+ gamma-delta T cells, to see how well they work as cytotoxic effectors against acute myeloid leukemia.

Turning to this clone: Its antigen is not yet known. Base qualities are not at hand, and no much larger clone is one base apart. Within the sample, other DNA sequences also encode this same CDR3.

The method behind the library was PCR. Sequencing relied on an Illumina MiSeq. With CATT, TCRdb called clones again from the public reads; duplicate DNA rows were later joined. The sample records about 3,600 gamma-chain clones, over 15% of which are singletons. The ten largest clones take up roughly 7.1% of the sample. For this chain, trimming is 0 bases at the V end and 6 bases at the J end, and the number of junction bases without a gene match is 5. The CDR3 runs 13 amino acids, cysteine and phenylalanine included. Solely the CDR3 DNA is kept, with 39 bases framed from the first base. Looking up the germline V gene yields CDR1 EGSNGY and CDR2 YDSYNSKV. The investigation overall reported the following: Polyclonality and broad cytotoxic targeting of acute myeloid leukemia were reported for Delta One T cells.

The receptor chain draws on TRGV2 and TRGJ1 or TRGJ2. This sequence was found in a human donor in good health. Material for sequencing was Vdelta1 gamma-delta T cells from blood grown in culture (DOT cells). This specimen's cell subset or site label, interpreted: Delta One T cells, in vitro expanded/differentiated Vd1+ gamma-delta T cells. CDR3 protein: CATWDGLGYKKLF. The nucleotide sequence reads TGTGCCACCTGGGACGGGCTAGGTTATAAGAAACTCTTT.